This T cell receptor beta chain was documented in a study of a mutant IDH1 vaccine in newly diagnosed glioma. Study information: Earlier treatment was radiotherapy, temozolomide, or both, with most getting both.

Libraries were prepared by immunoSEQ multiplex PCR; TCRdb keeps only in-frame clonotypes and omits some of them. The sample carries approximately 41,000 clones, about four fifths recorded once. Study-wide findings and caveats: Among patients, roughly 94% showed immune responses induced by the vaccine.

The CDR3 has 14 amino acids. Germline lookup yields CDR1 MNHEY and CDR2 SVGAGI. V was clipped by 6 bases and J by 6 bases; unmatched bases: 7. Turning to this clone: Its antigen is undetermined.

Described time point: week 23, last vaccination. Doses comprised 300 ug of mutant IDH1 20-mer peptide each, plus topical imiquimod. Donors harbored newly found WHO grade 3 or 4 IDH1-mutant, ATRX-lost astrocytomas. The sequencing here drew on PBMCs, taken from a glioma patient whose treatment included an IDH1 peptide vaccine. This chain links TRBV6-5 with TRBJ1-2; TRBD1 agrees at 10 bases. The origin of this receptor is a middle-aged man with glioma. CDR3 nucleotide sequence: TGTGCCAGCAGCCGGCTGACAGGGGGCGATGGCTACACCTTC. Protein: CASSRLTGGDGYTF.